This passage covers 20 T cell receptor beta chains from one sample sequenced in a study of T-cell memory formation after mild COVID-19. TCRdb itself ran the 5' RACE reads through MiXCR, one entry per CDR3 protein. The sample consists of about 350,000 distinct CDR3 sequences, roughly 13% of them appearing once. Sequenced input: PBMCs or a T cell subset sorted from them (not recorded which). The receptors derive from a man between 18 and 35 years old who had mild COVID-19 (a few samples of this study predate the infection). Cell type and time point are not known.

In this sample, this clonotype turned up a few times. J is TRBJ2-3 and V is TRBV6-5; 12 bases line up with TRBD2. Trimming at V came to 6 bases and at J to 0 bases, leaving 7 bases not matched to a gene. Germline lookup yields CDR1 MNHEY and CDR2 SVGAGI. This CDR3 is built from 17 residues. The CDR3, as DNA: TGTGCCAGCAGCTTCACCCTAGCGGGGGGGAGCACAGATACGCAGTATTTT. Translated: CASSFTLAGGSTDTQYF.

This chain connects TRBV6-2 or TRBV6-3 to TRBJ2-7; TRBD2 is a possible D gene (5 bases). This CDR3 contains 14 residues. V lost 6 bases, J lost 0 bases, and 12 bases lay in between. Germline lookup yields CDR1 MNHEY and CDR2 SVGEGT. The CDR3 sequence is CASRRATSSYEQYV. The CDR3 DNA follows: TGTGCCAGCAGGAGGGCCACTAGCTCCTACGAGCAGTACGTC.

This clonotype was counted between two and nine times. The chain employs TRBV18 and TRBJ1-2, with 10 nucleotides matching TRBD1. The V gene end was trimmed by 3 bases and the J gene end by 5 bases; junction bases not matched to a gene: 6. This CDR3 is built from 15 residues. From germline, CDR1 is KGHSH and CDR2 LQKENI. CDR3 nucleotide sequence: TGTGCCAGCTCACCGGGGGACAGGGGTGGATATGGCTACACCTTC. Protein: CASSPGDRGGYGYTF.

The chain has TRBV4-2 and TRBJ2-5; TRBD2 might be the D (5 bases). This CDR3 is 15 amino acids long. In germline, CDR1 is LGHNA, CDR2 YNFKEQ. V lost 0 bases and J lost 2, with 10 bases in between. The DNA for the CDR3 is TGTGCCAGCAGCCAAGATCCCGGACTTCAAGAGACCCAGTACTTC. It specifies CASSQDPGLQETQYF.

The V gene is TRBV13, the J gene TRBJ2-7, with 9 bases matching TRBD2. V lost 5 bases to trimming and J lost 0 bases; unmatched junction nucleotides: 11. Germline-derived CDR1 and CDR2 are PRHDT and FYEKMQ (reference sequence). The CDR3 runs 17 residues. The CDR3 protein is CASSLNHLAGSSYEQYF. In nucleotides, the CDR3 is TGTGCCAGCAGCCTAAACCACCTAGCGGGGAGCTCCTACGAGCAGTACTTC.

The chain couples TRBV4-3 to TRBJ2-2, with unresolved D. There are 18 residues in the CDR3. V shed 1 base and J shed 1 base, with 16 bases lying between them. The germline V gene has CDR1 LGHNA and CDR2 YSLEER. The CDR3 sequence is CASSQVGFSAENTGELFF. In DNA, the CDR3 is TGCGCCAGCAGCCAAGTTGGGTTTTCAGCAGAGAACACCGGGGAGCTGTTTTTT.

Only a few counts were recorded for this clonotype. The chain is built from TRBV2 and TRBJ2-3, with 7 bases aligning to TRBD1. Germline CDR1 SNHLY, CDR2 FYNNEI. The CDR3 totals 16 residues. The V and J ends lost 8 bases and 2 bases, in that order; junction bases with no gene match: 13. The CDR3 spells CASAVQRGRYTDTQYF. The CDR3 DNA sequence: TGTGCCAGCGCGGTCCAAAGGGGGCGATACACAGATACGCAGTATTTT.

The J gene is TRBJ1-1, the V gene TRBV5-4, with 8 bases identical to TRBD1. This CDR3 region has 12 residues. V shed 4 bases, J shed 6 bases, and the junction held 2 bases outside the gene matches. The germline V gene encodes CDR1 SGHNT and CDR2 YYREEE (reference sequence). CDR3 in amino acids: CASSTGGAEAFF. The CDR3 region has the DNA TGTGCCAGCAGCACAGGGGGTGCTGAAGCTTTCTTT.

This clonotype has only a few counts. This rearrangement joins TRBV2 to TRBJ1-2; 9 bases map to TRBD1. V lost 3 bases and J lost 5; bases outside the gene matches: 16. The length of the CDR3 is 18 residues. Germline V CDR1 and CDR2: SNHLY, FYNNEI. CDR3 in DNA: TGTGCCAGCAGTGATGGACAGGGGCTACTCCCCGCTTTATATGGCTACACCTTC. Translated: CASSDGQGLLPALYGYTF.

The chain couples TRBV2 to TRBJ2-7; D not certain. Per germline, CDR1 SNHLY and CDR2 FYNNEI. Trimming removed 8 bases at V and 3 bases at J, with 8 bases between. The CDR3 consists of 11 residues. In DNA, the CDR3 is TGTGCCAGCCACAGTTACTACGAGCAGTACTTC. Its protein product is CASHSYYEQYF. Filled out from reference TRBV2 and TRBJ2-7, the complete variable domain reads EPEVTQTPSHQVTQMGQEVILRCVPISNHLYFYWYRQILGQKVEFLVSFYNNEISEKSEIFDDQFSVERPDGSNFTLKIRSTKLEDSAMYFCASHSYYEQYFGPGTRLTVT.

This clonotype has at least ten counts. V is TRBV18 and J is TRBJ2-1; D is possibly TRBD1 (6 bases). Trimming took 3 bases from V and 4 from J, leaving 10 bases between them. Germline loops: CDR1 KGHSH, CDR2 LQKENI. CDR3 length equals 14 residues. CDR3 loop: CASSPSQGYNEQFF. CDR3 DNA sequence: TGTGCCAGCTCACCCTCACAGGGTTACAATGAGCAGTTCTTC.

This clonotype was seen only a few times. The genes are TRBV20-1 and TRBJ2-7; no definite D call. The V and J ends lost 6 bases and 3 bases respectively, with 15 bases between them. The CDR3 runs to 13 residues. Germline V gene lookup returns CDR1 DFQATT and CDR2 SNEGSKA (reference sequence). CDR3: CSAPDRTNYEQYV. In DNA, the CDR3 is TGCAGTGCACCAGACCGGACGAACTACGAGCAGTACGTC.

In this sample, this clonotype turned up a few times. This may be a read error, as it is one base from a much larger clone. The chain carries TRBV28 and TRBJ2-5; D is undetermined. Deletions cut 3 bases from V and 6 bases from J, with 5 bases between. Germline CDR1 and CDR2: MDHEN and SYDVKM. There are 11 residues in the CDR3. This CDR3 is CASSFYQTQYF. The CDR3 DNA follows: TGTGCCAGCAGTTTCTACCAGACCCAGTACTTC.

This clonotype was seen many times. The CDR3 nucleotides read TGTGCCAGTCCGACTAGCGGGGGCACAGATACGCAGTATTTT. Its protein product is CASPTSGGTDTQYF. J is TRBJ2-3 and V is TRBV7-9, with 11 bases that match TRBD2. Unmatched junction bases numbered 3, after V lost 9 bases and J lost 1 base. This CDR3 comprises 14 residues. The germline V gene has CDR1 SEHNR and CDR2 FQNEAQ (reference sequence).

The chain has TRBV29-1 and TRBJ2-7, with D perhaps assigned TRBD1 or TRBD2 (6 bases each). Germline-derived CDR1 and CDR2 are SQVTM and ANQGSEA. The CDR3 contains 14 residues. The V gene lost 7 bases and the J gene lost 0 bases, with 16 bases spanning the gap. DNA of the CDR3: TGCAGCGCCCAGGAGGGGGTGAACTCCTACGAGCAGTACTTC. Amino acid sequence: CSAQEGVNSYEQYF.

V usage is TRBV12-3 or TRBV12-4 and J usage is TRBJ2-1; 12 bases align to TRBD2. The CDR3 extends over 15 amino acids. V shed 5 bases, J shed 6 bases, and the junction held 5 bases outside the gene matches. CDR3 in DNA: TGTGCCAGCAGTGGACTAGCGGGGTCAATCAATGAGCAGTTCTTC. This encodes CASSGLAGSINEQFF.

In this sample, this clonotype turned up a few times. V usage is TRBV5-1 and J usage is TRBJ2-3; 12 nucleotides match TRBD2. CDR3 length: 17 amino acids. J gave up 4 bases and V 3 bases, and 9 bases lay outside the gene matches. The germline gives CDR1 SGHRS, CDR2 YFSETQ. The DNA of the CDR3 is TGCGCCAGCAGCTGGGCACTAGCGGGGGGAGGCGCAGATACGCAGTATTTT. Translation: CASSWALAGGGADTQYF.

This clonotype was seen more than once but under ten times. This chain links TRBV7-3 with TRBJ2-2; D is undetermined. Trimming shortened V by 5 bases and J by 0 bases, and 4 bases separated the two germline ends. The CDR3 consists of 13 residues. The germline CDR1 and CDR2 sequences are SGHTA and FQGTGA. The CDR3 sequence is CASSQPNTGELFF. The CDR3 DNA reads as TGTGCCAGCAGCCAGCCGAACACCGGGGAGCTGTTTTTT.

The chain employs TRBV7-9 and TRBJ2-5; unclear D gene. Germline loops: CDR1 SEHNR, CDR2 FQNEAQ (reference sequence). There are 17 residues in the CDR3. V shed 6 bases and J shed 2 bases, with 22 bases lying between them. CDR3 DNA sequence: TGTGCCAGCAGGGAATCGGGCCTTGGTCGTCTGCAAGAGACCCAGTACTTC. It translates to CASRESGLGRLQETQYF.

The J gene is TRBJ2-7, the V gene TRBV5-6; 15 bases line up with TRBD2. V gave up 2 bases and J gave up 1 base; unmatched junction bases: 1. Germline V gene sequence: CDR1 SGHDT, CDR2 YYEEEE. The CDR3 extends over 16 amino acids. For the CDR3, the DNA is TGTGCCAGCAGCTTCGGGACTAGCGGGGGGTCCTACGAGCAGTACTTC. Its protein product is CASSFGTSGGSYEQYF.